Listed below are T cell receptor beta chains from one sample, sequenced in a study of blood T cell repertoires in COVID-19. Data came from immunoSEQ multiplex PCR; TCRdb stores just in-frame clones and leaves some out. The table lists more than 200,000 clones, roughly four fifths of them singletons. Source material: peripheral blood. All receptors come from a man between 45 and 60 years old with active or convalescent COVID-19. Both conserved end residues are part of each CDR3. D genes are given only for firm matches. The size of a clone is reported for some rows only, either as once, few or many, or as a class for expanded clones.

abundance	v_gene	j_gene	d_gene	CDR3aa	CDR3nt
NA	TRBV7-3	TRBJ2-2	NA	CASRSGYTGELFF	TGTGCCAGCAGATCAGGGTACACCGGGGAGCTGTTTTTT
NA	TRBV30	TRBJ2-7	TRBD2	CAWSGTSGFYEQYF	TGTGCCTGGAGTGGGACTAGCGGGTTCTACGAGCAGTACTTC
NA	TRBV4-3	TRBJ1-6	NA	CASSPGWSADSPLHF	TGCGCCAGCAGCCCCGGGTGGTCGGCCGATTCACCCCTCCACTTT
NA	TRBV6-2/TRBV6-3	TRBJ2-1	TRBD2	CASSYSLAGGLGVYNEQFF	TGTGCCAGCAGTTACTCGCTAGCGGGGGGCCTTGGAGTATACAATGAGCAGTTCTTC
NA	TRBV10-3	TRBJ1-1	NA	CAISFSGQNTEAFF	TGTGCCATCAGTTTCTCGGGACAGAACACTGAAGCTTTCTTT
NA	TRBV7-8	TRBJ1-4	NA	CASSPRGVRLEKLFF	TGTGCCAGCAGCCCCCGGGGGGTTAGATTGGAAAAACTGTTTTTT
few	TRBV5-8	TRBJ1-1	NA	CASSATQNTEAFF	TGTGCCAGCTCTGCCACACAGAACACTGAAGCTTTCTTT
NA	TRBV11-2	TRBJ1-1	NA	CASSFMKQGLEAFF	TGTGCCAGCAGCTTCATGAAACAGGGCCTTGAAGCTTTCTTT
NA	TRBV10-3	TRBJ1-3	TRBD1	CAISGQGIGNTIYF	TGTGCCATCAGTGGACAGGGGATTGGAAACACCATATATTTT
NA	TRBV9	TRBJ2-1	TRBD2	CASSPSGVGLAGPSSYNEQFF	TGTGCCAGCAGCCCCAGCGGAGTGGGACTAGCGGGGCCTAGCTCCTACAATGAGCAGTTCTTC
NA	TRBV15	TRBJ2-7	NA	CATSRAGDRGYEQYF	TGTGCCACCAGCAGAGCTGGGGATAGGGGCTACGAGCAGTACTTC
NA	TRBV18	TRBJ1-1	TRBD1	CASSQGADGTEAFF	TGTGCCAGCTCGCAGGGGGCTGATGGGACTGAAGCTTTCTTT
NA	TRBV29-1	TRBJ2-2	TRBD1	CSVATGGNTGELFF	TGCAGCGTAGCGACAGGGGGGAACACCGGGGAGCTGTTTTTT
NA	TRBV6-2/TRBV6-3	TRBJ2-2	NA	CASSNLVAGELFF	TGTGCCAGCAGCAATCTAGTGGCCGGGGAGCTGTTTTTT